This passage covers 26 T cell receptor beta chains from one sample sequenced in a study of shared clonotypes between healthy human individuals. Sequenced by immunoSEQ multiplex PCR; TCRdb stores in-frame clones only, minus some. This table has around 1.5 million clones, approximately 98% appearing once. Sequenced input: naive CD4+ T cells sorted from blood. Subset described: CD45RA+ positively selected. These receptors all stem from a man aged 25 to 40 in good health.

In this sample, this clone turned up once. This chain links TRBV30 with TRBJ2-5; D is ambiguous. V was pared by 5 bases and J by 7 bases, with 11 bases between. The CDR3 totals 11 residues. Looked up from germline, CDR1 is GTSNPN and CDR2 is SVGIG (reference sequence). This CDR3 is CAWESSLTQYF. The CDR3 DNA reads TGTGCCTGGGAGTCAAGTTTGACCCAGTACTTC.

CDR3 residues: CASSVGEANTGELFF. CDR3 nucleotide sequence: TGCGCCAGCAGTGTTGGGGAGGCGAACACCGGGGAGCTGTTTTTT. V usage is TRBV10-1 and J usage is TRBJ2-2; the D gene is possibly TRBD2 (6 bases). Trimming pared 4 bases from V and 0 bases from J, leaving 9 bases between. Germline V gives CDR1 WNHNN, CDR2 SYGVQD (reference sequence). The CDR3 totals 15 residues.

The chain links TRBV25-1 to TRBJ2-7; 8 bases agree with TRBD1. V lost 0 bases and J lost 5; bases outside the gene matches: 12. In germline, CDR1 is MGHDK, CDR2 SYGVNS. This CDR3 has 17 amino acids. CDR3 sequence: CASSEYRGAGGGHEQYF. CDR3 DNA: TGTGCCAGCAGTGAATATCGAGGGGCAGGGGGCGGCCACGAGCAGTACTTC.

This clone occurred once. The rearrangement uses TRBV7-9 and TRBJ2-1; D gene unclear. CDR3 length: 14 amino acids. V shed 5 bases and J shed 4 bases, with 12 bases lying between them. Germline V gene data show CDR1 as SEHNR and CDR2 as FQNEAQ (reference sequence). Here the CDR3 DNA reads TGTGCCAGCAGCCCAGCATGGGGATACAATGAGCAGTTCTTC. It specifies CASSPAWGYNEQFF.

The chain couples TRBV5-4 to TRBJ2-2, with D perhaps given as TRBD1 or TRBD2 (5 bases each). The germline gives CDR1 SGHNT, CDR2 YYREEE (reference sequence). The CDR3 loop spans 19 amino acids. Trimming removed 5 bases from V and 0 bases from J, with 23 bases in between. The CDR3 bases are TGTGCCAGCAGTTTCCCTCTCGGACGAGGGGCCCCGAACACCGGGGAGCTGTTTTTT. Its translation: CASSFPLGRGAPNTGELFF.

This rearrangement joins TRBV28 to TRBJ2-2; maybe TRBD2 (5 bases). The CDR3 consists of 16 residues. Germline CDR1 is MDHEN and CDR2 is SYDVKM. Trimming left V 0 bases short and J 7 bases short, with 15 bases between. In DNA, the CDR3 is TGTGCCAGCAGTTTATGGCTAGAGGGAGCAGGCGGGGAGCTGTTTTTT. The encoded protein is CASSLWLEGAGGELFF.

This rearrangement joins TRBV29-1 to TRBJ2-1; D uncertain. This CDR3 is 12 amino acids long. The germline V gene encodes CDR1 SQVTM and CDR2 ANQGSEA. Trimming removed 6 bases from V and 6 bases from J, with 12 bases in between. CDR3 nucleotide sequence: TGCAGCGTGTACCGTTCCAGCAATGAGCAGTTCTTC. It is translated as CSVYRSSNEQFF.

This CDR3 reads CASSLVLGQEQFF. CDR3 nucleotides: TGCGCCAGCAGCTTGGTCCTAGGACAGGAGCAGTTCTTC. V gene TRBV5-1 combines with J gene TRBJ2-1; a weak D match, TRBD1 (6 bases). V was pared by 0 bases and J by 10 bases, with 11 bases between. Germline CDR1 and CDR2: SGHRS and YFSETQ. The CDR3 is 13 amino acids.

This clone appeared a single time. This rearrangement joins TRBV5-3 to TRBJ2-3; 7 bases match TRBD1. TRBV5-3 is recorded as an ORF, its role being uncertain. The CDR3 is 15 amino acids. J lost 0 bases, V lost 1 base, and 2 bases had no gene match. The CDR3 DNA reads as TGTGCCAGAAGCTTGACAGGGGTGAGCACAGATACGCAGTATTTT. This sequence encodes CARSLTGVSTDTQYF.

The chain has TRBV28 and TRBJ2-3, with 15 bases fitting TRBD2. The CDR3 has 20 amino acids. The junction had 9 bases not matched to a gene; V was cut back by 2 bases and J by 0 bases. Germline V lookup: CDR1 MDHEN, CDR2 SYDVKM. The CDR3 reads CASSLSGLAGGPPSTDTQYF. CDR3 DNA sequence: TGTGCCAGCAGTTTAAGCGGACTAGCGGGAGGGCCACCCAGCACAGATACGCAGTATTTT.

Details on this clone: Distinct nucleotide sequences in the sample also encode this CDR3. The rearrangement joins TRBV5-1 to TRBJ1-2; D remains ambiguous. Germline V gene lookup returns CDR1 SGHRS and CDR2 YFSETQ. The CDR3 is 13 amino acids. V gave up 1 base and J gave up 0 bases, with 4 bases separating them. The CDR3 is CASSLTANYGYTF. The CDR3 nucleotides are TGCGCCAGCAGCTTGACTGCTAACTATGGCTACACCTTC.

The genes are TRBV12-5 and TRBJ2-1; a weak D match, TRBD2 (5 bases). Germline V gives CDR1 LGHNT, CDR2 FRNRAP. The CDR3 has 12 residues. Trimming removed 6 bases from V and 7 bases from J, with 10 bases in between. The CDR3 region is CASGYGINEQFF. DNA for the CDR3: TGTGCTAGTGGATACGGGATAAATGAGCAGTTCTTC.

The gene calls are TRBV5-1 and TRBJ1-1; 10 bases align to TRBD1. Germline-derived CDR1 and CDR2 are SGHRS and YFSETQ. V dropped 2 bases and J dropped 1; count of bases not matched to a gene: 8. The CDR3 has 17 residues. The DNA for the CDR3 is TGCGCCAGCAGCTTCCCCGGGACAGGGGCCTCGAACACTGAAGCTTTCTTT. Translated: CASSFPGTGASNTEAFF.

The rearrangement uses TRBV11-3 and TRBJ2-7; D unresolved. With 3 bases removed from V and 5 bases from J, the gap between germline ends came to 8 bases. The CDR3 is 12 amino acids. Germline CDR1 is SGHNT and CDR2 is YENEEA. The CDR3 is CASSFGLDEQYF. As DNA, the CDR3 is TGTGCCAGCAGCTTTGGGTTGGACGAGCAGTACTTC.

Only one count was recorded for this clone. The chain couples TRBV18 to TRBJ2-2; 14 bases line up with TRBD2. The junction had 8 bases not matched to a gene; V was cut back by 5 bases and J by 3 bases. Germline assignment: CDR1 KGHSH and CDR2 LQKENI. The CDR3 totals 18 residues. The CDR3 reads CASSLGLAGVVDTGELFF. CDR3 nucleotides: TGTGCCAGCTCATTGGGACTAGCGGGAGTGGTGGACACCGGGGAGCTGTTTTTT.

V gene TRBV19 combines with J gene TRBJ2-7; perhaps D is TRBD1 or TRBD2 (5 bases each). V dropped 1 base and J dropped 6 bases, with 16 bases sitting between them. In germline, CDR1 is LNHDA, CDR2 SQIVND (reference sequence). The CDR3 sequence is 15 residues long. CDR3 sequence reads: CASSIGGTLSREQYF. The CDR3 DNA reads as TGTGCCAGTAGTATAGGAGGGACCCTTTCGCGCGAGCAGTACTTC.

V and J are TRBV29-1 and TRBJ2-7; TRBD1 or TRBD2 may be the D gene (8 bases each). This CDR3 is built from 14 residues. Germline CDR1 reads SQVTM; CDR2 reads ANQGSEA. Trimming left V 4 bases short and J 2 bases short, with 15 bases between. The CDR3 reads CSVAGGTGPYEQYF. DNA of the CDR3: TGCAGCGTTGCGGGGGGGACAGGACCCTACGAGCAGTACTTC.

This sequence joins TRBV7-6 and TRBJ2-5; 7 positions match TRBD2. CDR3 length equals 15 residues. V was pared by 1 base and J by 6 bases, with 8 bases of the junction left unmatched. CDR1 and CDR2 (germline): SGHVS, FNYEAQ. The CDR3 DNA sequence: TGTGCCAGCAGCTTAGGGGTGACTAGCTTCCAGACCCAGTACTTC. This sequence encodes CASSLGVTSFQTQYF.

The J gene is TRBJ2-1, the V gene TRBV30, with TRBD2 matching 10 bases. The V and J ends lost 3 bases and 9 bases, in that order; junction bases with no gene match: 11. The CDR3 runs to 15 residues. CDR1 and CDR2 from the germline V gene are GTSNPN and SVGIG (reference sequence). CDR3 region: CAWSIHSGRASEQFF. Written as DNA, the CDR3 is TGTGCCTGGAGCATACACAGCGGGAGGGCCAGTGAGCAGTTCTTC.

The chain has TRBV29-1 and TRBJ2-7; D is possibly TRBD1 or TRBD2 (6 bases each). Germline V lookup: CDR1 SQVTM, CDR2 ANQGSEA. Trimming removed 4 bases at V and 3 bases at J, with 16 bases between. CDR3 length equals 14 residues. The CDR3 nucleotides are TGCAGCGTTGCGTGGTTCGGGGGCCACTACGAGCAGTACTTC. Protein product: CSVAWFGGHYEQYF.

J is TRBJ2-7 and V is TRBV6-5, with 9 bases that match TRBD1. This CDR3 region has 15 residues. Germline CDR1 is MNHEY and CDR2 is SVGAGI. V shed 2 bases, J shed 3 bases, and the junction held 5 bases outside the gene matches. The CDR3 loop is CASSYAGQGLYEQYF. The CDR3 DNA follows: TGTGCCAGCAGTTACGCGGGACAGGGCCTCTACGAGCAGTACTTC.

The chain recombines TRBV18 with TRBJ2-3; D possibly corresponds to TRBD2 (6 bases). Germline V gene data show CDR1 as KGHSH and CDR2 as LQKENI. Trimming stripped 0 bases from V and 7 bases from J, with 14 bases between. This CDR3 is 15 amino acids long. The DNA of the CDR3 is TGTGCCAGCTCACCACCGACCGGGAGCGTGAATACGCAGTATTTT. Its protein product is CASSPPTGSVNTQYF.

This chain connects TRBV7-3 to TRBJ2-2, with D perhaps TRBD1 or TRBD2 (5 bases each). The CDR3 is 14 residues long. The germline V gene encodes CDR1 SGHTA and CDR2 FQGTGA. V dropped 5 bases and J dropped 6 bases, with 13 bases sitting between them. The CDR3 region has the DNA TGTGCCAGCAGCCCGGGGCCCAAAGCCGGGGAGCTGTTTTTT. Protein sequence: CASSPGPKAGELFF.

The genes are TRBV30 and TRBJ1-2; D is possibly TRBD1 (5 bases). Trimming took 2 bases from V and 4 from J, leaving 17 bases between them. Germline values: CDR1 GTSNPN, CDR2 SVGIG (reference sequence). This CDR3 has 15 residues. CDR3 residues: CAWSYRQRPTYGYTF. In DNA form, the CDR3 reads TGTGCCTGGAGTTACCGACAGAGACCGACCTATGGCTACACCTTC.

The chain combines TRBV30 with TRBJ2-1, with D possibly TRBD2 on 6 matching bases. Germline-derived CDR1 and CDR2 are GTSNPN and SVGIG (reference sequence). The CDR3 has 14 residues. Trimming shortened V by 4 bases and J by 4 bases, and 14 bases separated the two germline ends. The CDR3 DNA reads as TGTGCCTGGAATGGGGACTTCAATTACAATGAGCAGTTCTTC. Its translation is CAWNGDFNYNEQFF.

This clone has a single count. This chain connects TRBV9 to TRBJ1-1; 7 bases are shared with TRBD1. CDR1 SGDLS and CDR2 YYNGEE come from the germline V gene. V dropped 4 bases and J dropped 0; count of bases not matched to a gene: 6. The CDR3 is 15 amino acids. The CDR3 protein is CASSLGTDMNTEAFF. CDR3 bases: TGTGCCAGCAGCCTTGGGACAGACATGAACACTGAAGCTTTCTTT.